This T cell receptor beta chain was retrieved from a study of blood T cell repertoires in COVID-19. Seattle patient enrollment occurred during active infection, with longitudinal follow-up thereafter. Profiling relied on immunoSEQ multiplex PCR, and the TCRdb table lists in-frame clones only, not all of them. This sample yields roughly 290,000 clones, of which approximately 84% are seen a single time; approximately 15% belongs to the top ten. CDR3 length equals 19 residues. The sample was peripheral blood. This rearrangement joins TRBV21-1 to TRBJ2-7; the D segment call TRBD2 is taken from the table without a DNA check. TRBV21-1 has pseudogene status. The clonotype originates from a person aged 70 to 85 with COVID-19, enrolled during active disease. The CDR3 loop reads CASSKGGTSGRAGAYEQYF. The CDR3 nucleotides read TGTGCCAGCAGCAAAGGGGGGACTAGCGGGAGGGCCGGTGCCTACGAGCAGTACTTC.